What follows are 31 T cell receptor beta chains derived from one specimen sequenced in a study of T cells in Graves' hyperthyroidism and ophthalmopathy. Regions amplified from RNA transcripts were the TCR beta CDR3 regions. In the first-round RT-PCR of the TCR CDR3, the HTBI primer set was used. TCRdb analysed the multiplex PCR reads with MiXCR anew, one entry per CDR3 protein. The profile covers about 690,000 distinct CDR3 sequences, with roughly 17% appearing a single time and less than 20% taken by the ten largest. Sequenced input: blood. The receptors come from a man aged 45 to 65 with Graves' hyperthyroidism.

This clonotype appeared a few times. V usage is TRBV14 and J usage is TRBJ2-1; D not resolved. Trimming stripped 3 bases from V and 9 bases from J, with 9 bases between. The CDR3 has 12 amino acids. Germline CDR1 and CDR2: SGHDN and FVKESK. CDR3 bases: TGTGCCAGCAGCCACCAGTATGGTGAGCAGTTCTTC. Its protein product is CASSHQYGEQFF. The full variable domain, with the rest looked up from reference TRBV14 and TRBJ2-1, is EAGVTQFPSHSVIEKGQTVTLRCDPISGHDNLYWYRRVMGKEIKFLLHFVKESKQDESGMPNNRFLAERTGGTYSTLKVQPAELEDSGVYFCASSHQYGEQFFGPGTRLTVL.

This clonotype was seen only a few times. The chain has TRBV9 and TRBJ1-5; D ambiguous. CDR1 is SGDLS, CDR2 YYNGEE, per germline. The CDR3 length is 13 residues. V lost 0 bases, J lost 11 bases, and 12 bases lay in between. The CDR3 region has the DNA TGTGCCAGCAGCGTAGGGAGGAACCTGACCCAGCATTTT. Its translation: CASSVGRNLTQHF. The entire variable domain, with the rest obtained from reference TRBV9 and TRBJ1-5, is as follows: DSGVTQTPKHLITATGQRVTLRCSPRSGDLSVYWYQQSLDQGLQFLIQYYNGEERAKGNILERFSAQQFPDLHSELNLSSLELGDSALYFCASSVGRNLTQHFGDGTRLSIL.

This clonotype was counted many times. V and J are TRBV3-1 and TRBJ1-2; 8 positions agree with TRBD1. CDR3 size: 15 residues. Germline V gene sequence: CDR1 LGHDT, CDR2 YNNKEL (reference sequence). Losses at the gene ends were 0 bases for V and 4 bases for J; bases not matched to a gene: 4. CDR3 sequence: CASSQDTGGVYGYTF. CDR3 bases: TGTGCCAGCAGCCAAGACACAGGGGGAGTCTATGGCTACACCTTC.

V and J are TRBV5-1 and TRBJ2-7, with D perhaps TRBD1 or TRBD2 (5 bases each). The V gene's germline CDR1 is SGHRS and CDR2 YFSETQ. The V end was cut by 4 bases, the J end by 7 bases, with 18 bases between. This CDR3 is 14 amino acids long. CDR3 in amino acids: CASSRDLLEREQYF. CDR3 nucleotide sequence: TGCGCCAGCAGCCGGGACCTATTAGAACGGGAGCAGTACTTC.

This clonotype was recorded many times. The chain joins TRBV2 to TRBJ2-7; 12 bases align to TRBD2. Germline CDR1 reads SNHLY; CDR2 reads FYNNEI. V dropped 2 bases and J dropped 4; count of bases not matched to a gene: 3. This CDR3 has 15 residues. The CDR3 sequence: CASSELAGGPYEQYF. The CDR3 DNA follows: TGTGCCAGCAGTGAACTAGCGGGAGGGCCGTACGAGCAGTACTTC.

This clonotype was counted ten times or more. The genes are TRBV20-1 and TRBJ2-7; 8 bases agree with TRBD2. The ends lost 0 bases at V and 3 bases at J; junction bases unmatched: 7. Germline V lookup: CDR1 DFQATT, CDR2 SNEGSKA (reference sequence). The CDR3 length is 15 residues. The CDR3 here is CSARDQLAGIYEQYF. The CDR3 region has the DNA TGCAGTGCTAGAGATCAATTAGCGGGAATCTACGAGCAGTACTTC.

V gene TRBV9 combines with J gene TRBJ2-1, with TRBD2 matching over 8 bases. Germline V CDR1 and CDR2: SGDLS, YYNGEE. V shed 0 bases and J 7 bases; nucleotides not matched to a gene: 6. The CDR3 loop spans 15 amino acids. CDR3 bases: TGTGCCAGCAGCGTAGAGTTAGCGGGATTAAATGAGCAGTTCTTC. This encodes CASSVELAGLNEQFF.

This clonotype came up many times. The CDR3 sequence is CASTIDQPGNTIYF. The CDR3, as DNA: TGTGCCAGCACCATCGACCAGCCTGGAAACACCATATATTTT. This chain joins TRBV12-3 or TRBV12-4 and TRBJ1-3; D is unresolved. The V gene lost 7 bases and the J gene lost 2 bases, with 12 bases spanning the gap. The CDR3 is made up of 14 amino acids.

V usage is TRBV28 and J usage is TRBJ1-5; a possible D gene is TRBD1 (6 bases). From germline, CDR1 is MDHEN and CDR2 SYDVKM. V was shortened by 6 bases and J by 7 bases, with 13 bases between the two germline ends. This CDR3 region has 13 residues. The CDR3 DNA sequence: TGTGCCAGCAGAACAGGGATAATGCAGCCCCAGCATTTT. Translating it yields CASRTGIMQPQHF.

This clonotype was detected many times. The CDR3 DNA is TGTGCCAGCAGTCTTCGATCCGGGCTTGAGACCCAGTACTTC. Translating gives CASSLRSGLETQYF. The gene calls are TRBV28 and TRBJ2-5; D gene unclear. The V end was cut by 5 bases, the J end by 5 bases, with 15 bases between. Germline V gene sequence: CDR1 MDHEN, CDR2 SYDVKM. The CDR3 contains 14 residues.

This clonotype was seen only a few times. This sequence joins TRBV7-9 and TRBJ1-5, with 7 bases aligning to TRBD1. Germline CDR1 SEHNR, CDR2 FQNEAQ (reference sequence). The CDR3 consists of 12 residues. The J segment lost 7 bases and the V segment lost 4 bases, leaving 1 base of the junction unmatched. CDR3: CASSSDRQPQHF. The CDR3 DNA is TGTGCCAGCAGCTCGGACAGGCAGCCCCAGCATTTT.

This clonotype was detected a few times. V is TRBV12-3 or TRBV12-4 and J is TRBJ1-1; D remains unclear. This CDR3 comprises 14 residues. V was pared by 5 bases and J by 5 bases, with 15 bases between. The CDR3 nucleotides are TGTGCCAGCAGTCCCTCGCCGGGGTGGACTGAAGCTTTCTTT. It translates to CASSPSPGWTEAFF.

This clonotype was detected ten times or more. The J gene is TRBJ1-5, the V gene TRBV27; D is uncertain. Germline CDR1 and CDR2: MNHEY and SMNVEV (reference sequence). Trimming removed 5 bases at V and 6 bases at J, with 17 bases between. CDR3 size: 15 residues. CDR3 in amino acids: CASSPPPLWGQPQHF. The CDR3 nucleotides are TGTGCCAGCAGTCCCCCACCCTTATGGGGTCAGCCCCAGCATTTT.

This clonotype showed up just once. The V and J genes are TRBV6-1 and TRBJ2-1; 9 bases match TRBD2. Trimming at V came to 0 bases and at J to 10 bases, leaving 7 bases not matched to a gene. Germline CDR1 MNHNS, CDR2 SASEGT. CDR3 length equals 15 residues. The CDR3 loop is CASSEALTSGAEQFF. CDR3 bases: TGTGCCAGCAGTGAAGCCTTGACTAGCGGAGCCGAGCAGTTCTTC.

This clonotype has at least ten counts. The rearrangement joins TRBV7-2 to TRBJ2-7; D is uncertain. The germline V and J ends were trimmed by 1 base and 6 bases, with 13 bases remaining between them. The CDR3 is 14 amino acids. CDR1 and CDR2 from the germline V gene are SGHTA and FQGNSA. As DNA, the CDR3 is TGTGCCAGCAGCTTAGGGGCGCTGTCAAGCGAGCAGTACTTC. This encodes CASSLGALSSEQYF.

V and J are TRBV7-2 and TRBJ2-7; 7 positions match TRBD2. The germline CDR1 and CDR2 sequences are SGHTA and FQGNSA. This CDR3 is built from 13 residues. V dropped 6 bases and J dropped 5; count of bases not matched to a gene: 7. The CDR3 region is CASSWGGGNEQYF. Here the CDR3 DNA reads TGTGCCAGCAGTTGGGGGGGGGGGAACGAGCAGTACTTC.

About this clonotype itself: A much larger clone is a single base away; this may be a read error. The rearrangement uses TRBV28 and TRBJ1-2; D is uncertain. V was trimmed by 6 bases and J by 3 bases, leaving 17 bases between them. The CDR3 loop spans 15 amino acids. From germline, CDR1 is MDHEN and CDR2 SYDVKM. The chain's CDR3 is CASSPAPGSYYGYTF. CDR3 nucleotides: TGTGCCAGCAGCCCAGCCCCCGGGAGCTACTATGGCTACACCTTC.

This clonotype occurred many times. The CDR3 sequence is CASSASQEAYEQYF. In DNA, the CDR3 is TGTGCCAGCAGTGCTAGCCAGGAGGCCTACGAGCAGTACTTC. The V gene is TRBV2, the J gene TRBJ2-7; tentatively, D is TRBD2 (5 bases). The CDR3 loop spans 14 amino acids. CDR1 is SNHLY, CDR2 FYNNEI, per germline. V was cut by 4 bases and J by 2 bases, with 12 bases left in between.

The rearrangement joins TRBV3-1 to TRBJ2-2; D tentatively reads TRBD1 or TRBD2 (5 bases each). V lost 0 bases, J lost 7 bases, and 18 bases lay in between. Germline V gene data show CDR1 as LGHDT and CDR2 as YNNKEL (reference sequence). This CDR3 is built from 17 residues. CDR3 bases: TGTGCCAGCAGCCAAGAACTGGTGGGGTGGGACGGCGGGGAGCTGTTTTTT. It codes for CASSQELVGWDGGELFF.

The CDR3 sequence: CASRGKGSGPYNEQFF. The CDR3 DNA reads TGTGCCAGCAGGGGGAAGGGGTCGGGGCCCTACAATGAGCAGTTCTTC. The rearrangement joins TRBV28 to TRBJ2-1, with D perhaps TRBD1 or TRBD2 (5 bases each). CDR1 and CDR2 (germline): MDHEN, SYDVKM. The CDR3 is 16 residues long. V lost 6 bases to trimming and J lost 2 bases, with 17 bases between them.

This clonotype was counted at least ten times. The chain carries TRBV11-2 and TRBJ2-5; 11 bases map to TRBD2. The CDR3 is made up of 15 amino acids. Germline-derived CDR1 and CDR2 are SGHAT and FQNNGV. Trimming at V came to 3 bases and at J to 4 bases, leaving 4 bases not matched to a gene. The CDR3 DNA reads TGTGCCAGCAGCTTCCTAGCGGGAGGAGTAGAGACCCAGTACTTC. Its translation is CASSFLAGGVETQYF.

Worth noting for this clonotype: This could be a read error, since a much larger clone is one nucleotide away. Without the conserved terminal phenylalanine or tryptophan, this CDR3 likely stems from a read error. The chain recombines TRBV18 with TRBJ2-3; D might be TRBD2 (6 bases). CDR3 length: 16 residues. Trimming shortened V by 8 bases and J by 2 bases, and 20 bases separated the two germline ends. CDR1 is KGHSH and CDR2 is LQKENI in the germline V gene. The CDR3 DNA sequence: TGTGCCAGCCTGCCTCGCGGGGCAGCAAACACAGATACGCAGTATTAT. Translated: CASLPRGAANTDTQYY.

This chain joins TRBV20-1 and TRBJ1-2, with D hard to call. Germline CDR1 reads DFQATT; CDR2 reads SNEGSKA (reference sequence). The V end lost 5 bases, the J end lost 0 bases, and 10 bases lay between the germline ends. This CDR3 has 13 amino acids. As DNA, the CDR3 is TGCAGTGCTTCCCTTAGTGCTAACTATGGCTACACCTTC. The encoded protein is CSASLSANYGYTF.

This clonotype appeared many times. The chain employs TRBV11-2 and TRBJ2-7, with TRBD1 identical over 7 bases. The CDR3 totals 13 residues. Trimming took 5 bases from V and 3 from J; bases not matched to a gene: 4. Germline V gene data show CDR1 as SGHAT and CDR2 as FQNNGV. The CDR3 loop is CASSGYRGYEQYF. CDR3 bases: TGTGCCAGCAGCGGCTACAGGGGCTACGAGCAGTACTTC.

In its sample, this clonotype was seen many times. For the CDR3, the DNA is TGTGCCAGCAGTTTTCGGGACAGCTATGGCTACACCTTC. Its protein product is CASSFRDSYGYTF. The chain has TRBV27 and TRBJ1-2; 7 bases are shared with TRBD1. Germline loops: CDR1 MNHEY, CDR2 SMNVEV (reference sequence). This CDR3 is 13 amino acids long. Losses at the gene ends were 3 bases for V and 4 bases for J; bases not matched to a gene: 2.

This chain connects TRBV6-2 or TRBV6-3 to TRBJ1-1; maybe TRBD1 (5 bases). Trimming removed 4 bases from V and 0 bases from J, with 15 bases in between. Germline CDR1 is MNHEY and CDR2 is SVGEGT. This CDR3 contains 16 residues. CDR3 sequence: CASSLKQDVLNTEAFF. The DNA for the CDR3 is TGTGCCAGCAGTTTGAAACAGGATGTCCTGAACACTGAAGCTTTCTTT.

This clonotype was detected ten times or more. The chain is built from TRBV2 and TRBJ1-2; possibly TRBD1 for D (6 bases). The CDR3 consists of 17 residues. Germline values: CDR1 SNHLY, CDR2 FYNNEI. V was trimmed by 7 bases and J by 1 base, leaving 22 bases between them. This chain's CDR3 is CASKAGGGLTDNYGYTF. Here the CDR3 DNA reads TGTGCCAGCAAGGCAGGAGGGGGGCTAACGGATAACTATGGCTACACCTTC.

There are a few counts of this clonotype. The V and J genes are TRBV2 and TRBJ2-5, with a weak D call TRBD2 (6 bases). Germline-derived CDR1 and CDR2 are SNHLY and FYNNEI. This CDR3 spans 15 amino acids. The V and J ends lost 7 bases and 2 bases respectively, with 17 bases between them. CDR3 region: CASIRLSGVQETQYF. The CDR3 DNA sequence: TGTGCCAGCATTCGACTTAGCGGTGTTCAAGAGACCCAGTACTTC.

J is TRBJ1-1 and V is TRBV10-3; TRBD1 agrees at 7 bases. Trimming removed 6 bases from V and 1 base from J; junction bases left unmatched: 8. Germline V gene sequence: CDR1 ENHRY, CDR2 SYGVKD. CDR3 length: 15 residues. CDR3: CAIRFNDRANTEAFF. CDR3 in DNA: TGTGCCATCAGATTCAATGACAGGGCGAACACTGAAGCTTTCTTT.

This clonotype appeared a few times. The DNA of the CDR3 is TGCGCCAGCAGTCTCGGGACCTCAGATACGCAGTATTTT. Translated: CASSLGTSDTQYF. The genes are TRBV10-1 and TRBJ2-3, with D perhaps being TRBD1 or TRBD2 (5 bases each). Between the trimmed V and J ends, which lost 5 bases and 4 bases, there was a span of 10 bases. The CDR3 is 13 residues long. Germline assignment: CDR1 WNHNN and CDR2 SYGVQD (reference sequence).

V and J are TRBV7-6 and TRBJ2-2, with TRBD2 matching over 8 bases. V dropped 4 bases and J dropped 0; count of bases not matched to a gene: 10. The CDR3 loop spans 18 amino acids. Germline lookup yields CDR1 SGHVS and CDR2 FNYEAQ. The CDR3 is CASSSMSVAGTNTGELFF. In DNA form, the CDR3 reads TGTGCCAGCAGCTCCATGAGCGTAGCGGGAACGAACACCGGGGAGCTGTTTTTT.